In this sample, the clone carrying this T cell receptor beta chain turned up a few times. Its antigen remains unidentified. Sequencing targeted expressed TCRB transcripts, as all isolated RNA had been reverse transcribed. Libraries were prepared by immunoSEQ multiplex PCR; TCRdb keeps only in-frame clonotypes and omits some of them. In the table there are 350,000 to 400,000 clones, over 9.5% of which are singletons. These data are taken from a study of beta chain features in type 1 diabetes. Study results and limitations: When Type 1 diabetes patients were examined, their TCRB CDR3s proved moderately but significantly shorter in all four CD4+ subsets.

V lost 7 bases and J 5 bases, leaving 14 bases between the germline ends. Germline CDR1 reads SGHTA; CDR2 reads FQGNSA. The CDR3 consists of 13 residues. The origin of this receptor is a woman under 30 with type 1 diabetes. The specimen was naive CD4+ T cells from blood. V and J are TRBV7-2 and TRBJ2-5; unclear D gene. The CDR3 DNA reads as TGTGCCAGCACCCCGTCGAGGTCCGAGACCCAGTACTTC. It codes for CASTPSRSETQYF.